This T cell receptor beta chain was recorded in a study of early stage breast cancer tumors. Data came from immunoSEQ multiplex PCR; TCRdb stores just in-frame clones and leaves some out. The table shows about 41,000 clones, with around two thirds occurring only once. Trimming took 7 bases from V and 1 from J, leaving 13 bases between them. Germline loops: CDR1 LNHDA, CDR2 SQIVND (reference sequence). This CDR3 is 14 amino acids long. The sequence was collected from a person in their fifties or sixties with breast cancer. The specimen was blood. This sequence joins TRBV19 and TRBJ1-1; weak D call: TRBD1 (6 bases). As DNA, the CDR3 is TGTGCCAGTAATTGGCAGGGGAGGAACACTGAAGCTTTCTTT. Translating gives CASNWQGRNTEAFF. Full variable domain (outside the CDR3, taken from reference TRBV19 and TRBJ1-1): DGGITQSPKYLFRKEGQNVTLSCEQNLNHDAMYWYRQDPGQGLRLIYYSQIVNDFQKGDIAEGYSVSREKKESFPLTVTSAQKNPTAFYLCASNWQGRNTEAFFGQGTRLTVV.